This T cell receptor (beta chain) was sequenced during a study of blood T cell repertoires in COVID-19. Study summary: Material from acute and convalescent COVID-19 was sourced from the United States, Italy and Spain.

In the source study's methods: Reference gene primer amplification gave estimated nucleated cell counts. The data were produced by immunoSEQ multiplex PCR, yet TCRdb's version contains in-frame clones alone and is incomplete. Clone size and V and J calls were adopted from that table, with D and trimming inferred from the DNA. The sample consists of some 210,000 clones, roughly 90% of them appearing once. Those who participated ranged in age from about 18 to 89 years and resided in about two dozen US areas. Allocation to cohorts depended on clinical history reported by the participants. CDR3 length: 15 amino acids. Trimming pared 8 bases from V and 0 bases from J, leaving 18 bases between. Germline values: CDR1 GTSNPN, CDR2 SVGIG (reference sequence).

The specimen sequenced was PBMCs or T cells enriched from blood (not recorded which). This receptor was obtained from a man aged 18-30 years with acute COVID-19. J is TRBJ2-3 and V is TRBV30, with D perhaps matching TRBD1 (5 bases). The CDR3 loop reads CAGQVKGSSTDTQYF. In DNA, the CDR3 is TGTGCCGGCCAAGTTAAGGGGTCTAGCACAGATACGCAGTATTTT. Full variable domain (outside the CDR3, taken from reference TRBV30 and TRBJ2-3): SQTIHQWPATLVQPVGSPLSLECTVEGTSNPNLYWYRQAAGRGLQLLFYSVGIGQISSEVPQNLSASRPQDRQFILSSKKLLLSDSGFYLCAGQVKGSSTDTQYFGPGTRLTVL.